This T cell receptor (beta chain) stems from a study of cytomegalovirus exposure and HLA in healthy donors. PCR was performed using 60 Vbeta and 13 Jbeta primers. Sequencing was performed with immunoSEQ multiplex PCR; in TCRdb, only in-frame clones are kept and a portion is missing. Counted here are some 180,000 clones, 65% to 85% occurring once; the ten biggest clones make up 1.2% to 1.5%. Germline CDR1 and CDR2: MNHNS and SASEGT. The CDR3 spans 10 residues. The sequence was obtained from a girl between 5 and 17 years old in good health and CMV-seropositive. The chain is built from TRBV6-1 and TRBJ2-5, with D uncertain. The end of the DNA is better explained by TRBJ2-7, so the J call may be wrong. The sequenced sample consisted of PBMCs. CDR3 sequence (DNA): TGTGCCAGCAGTACCTACGAGCAGTACTTC. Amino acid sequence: CASSTYEQYF.